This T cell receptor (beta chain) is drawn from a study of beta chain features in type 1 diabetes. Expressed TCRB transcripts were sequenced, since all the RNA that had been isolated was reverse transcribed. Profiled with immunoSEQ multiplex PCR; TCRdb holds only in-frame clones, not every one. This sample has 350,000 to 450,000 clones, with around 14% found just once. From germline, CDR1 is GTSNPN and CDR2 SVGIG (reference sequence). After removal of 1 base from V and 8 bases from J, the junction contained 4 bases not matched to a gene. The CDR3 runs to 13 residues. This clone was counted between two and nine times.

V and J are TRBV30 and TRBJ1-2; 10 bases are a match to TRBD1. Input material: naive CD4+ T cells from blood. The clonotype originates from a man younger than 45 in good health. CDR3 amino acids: CAWSGQGANGYTF. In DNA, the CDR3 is TGTGCCTGGAGTGGACAGGGGGCCAACGGCTACACCTTC.